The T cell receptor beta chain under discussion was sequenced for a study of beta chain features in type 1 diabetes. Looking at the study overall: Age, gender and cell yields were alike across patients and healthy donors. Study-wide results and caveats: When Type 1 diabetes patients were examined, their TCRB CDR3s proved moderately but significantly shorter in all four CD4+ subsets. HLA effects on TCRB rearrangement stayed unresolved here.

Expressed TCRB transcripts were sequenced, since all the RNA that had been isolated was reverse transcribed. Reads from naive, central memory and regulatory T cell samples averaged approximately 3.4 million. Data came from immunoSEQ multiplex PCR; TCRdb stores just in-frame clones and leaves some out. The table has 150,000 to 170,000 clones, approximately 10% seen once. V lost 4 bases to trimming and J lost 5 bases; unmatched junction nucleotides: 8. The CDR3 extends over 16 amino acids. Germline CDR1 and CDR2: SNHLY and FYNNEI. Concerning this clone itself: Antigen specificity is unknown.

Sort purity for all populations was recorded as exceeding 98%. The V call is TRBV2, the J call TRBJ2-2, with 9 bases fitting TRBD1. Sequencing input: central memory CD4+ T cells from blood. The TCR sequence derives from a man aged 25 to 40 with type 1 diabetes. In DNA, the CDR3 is TGTGCCAGCAGTGCCCGAACAGGGGGCGCAACCGGGGAGCTGTTTTTT. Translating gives CASSARTGGATGELFF.